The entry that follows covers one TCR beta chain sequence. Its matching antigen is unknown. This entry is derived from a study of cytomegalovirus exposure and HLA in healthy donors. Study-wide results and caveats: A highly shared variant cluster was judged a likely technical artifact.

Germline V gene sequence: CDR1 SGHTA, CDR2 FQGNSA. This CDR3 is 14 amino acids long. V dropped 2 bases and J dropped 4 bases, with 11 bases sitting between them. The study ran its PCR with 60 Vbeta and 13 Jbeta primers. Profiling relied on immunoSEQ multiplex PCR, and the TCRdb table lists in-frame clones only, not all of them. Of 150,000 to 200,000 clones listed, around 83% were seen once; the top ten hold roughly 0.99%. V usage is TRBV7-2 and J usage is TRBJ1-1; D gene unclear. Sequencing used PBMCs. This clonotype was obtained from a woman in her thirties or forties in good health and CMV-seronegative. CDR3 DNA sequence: TGTGCCAGCAGCTTATGGCAGACTCTCACTGAAGCTTTCTTT. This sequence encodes CASSLWQTLTEAFF.